Described below is a single T cell receptor (beta chain) sequence and its context. Looked up from germline, CDR1 is SGHAT and CDR2 is FQNNGV. With 6 bases removed from V and 6 bases from J, the gap between germline ends came to 8 bases. This CDR3 is 12 amino acids long. The sample comes from a study of cytomegalovirus exposure and HLA in healthy donors. 60 Vbeta and 13 Jbeta primers were used in PCR. Libraries were prepared by immunoSEQ multiplex PCR; TCRdb keeps only in-frame clonotypes and omits some of them. The table includes some 150,000 clones, roughly three fifths detected once. Source material: PBMCs. This chain connects TRBV11-2 to TRBJ2-2; D not resolved. The receptor was isolated from a woman aged 40 to 50 in good health and CMV-seronegative. CDR3 nucleotides: TGTGCCAGCAGGCATCCAGCCGGGGAGCTGTTTTTT. Its protein product is CASRHPAGELFF.